The source of this T cell receptor beta chain is a study of T-cell memory formation after mild COVID-19. Study as a whole: TCR clusters showed largely donor specificity.

Barcoded TCR alpha and TCR beta cDNA libraries with UMIs came from 5'RACE using constant-segment primers. TCRdb reprocessed the 5' RACE reads with MiXCR, giving one entry per CDR3 protein. Of fewer than 350,000 distinct CDR3 sequences in the sample, 7% to 10% were seen once. Comments on this clonotype: What it binds is unknown.

The germline V gene has CDR1 SGHTA and CDR2 FQGTGA. The CDR3 contains 20 residues. V lost 0 bases and J lost 3; bases outside the gene matches: 12. Study results and limitations: Mostly located in CM and EM were contracting CD4+ clones, with contracting CD8+ clones located in EMRA. Clones contracting across day 15 to 85 had a balanced CD4/CD8 profile; later expanding clones leaned CD4+.

Sequencing used PBMCs or a T cell subset sorted from them (not recorded which). This TCR derives from a man younger than 35 who had mild COVID-19 (a few samples of this study predate the infection). Cell type and time point are not known. The chain uses TRBV7-3 and TRBJ2-6, with 9 bases fitting TRBD1. The CDR3: CASSLTGSTGGLSGANVLTF. The CDR3 DNA reads TGTGCCAGCAGCTTAACCGGGTCAACAGGGGGCCTTAGTGGGGCCAACGTCCTGACTTTC.